The 28 T cell receptor beta chains listed next were all sequenced from one sample in a study of shared clonotypes between healthy human individuals. Only in-frame clones appear in the TCRdb table, and some are missing; sequencing was by immunoSEQ multiplex PCR. This sample yields about 1.1 million clones, of which approximately 80% are seen a single time; 0.89% belongs to the top ten. Sequences were obtained from memory CD4+ T cells from PBMCs. Documented subset: CD45RA-negative fraction. The receptors were gathered from a man younger than 35 in good health. Some clones in this sample may be carry-over from other donors' samples.

Here the CDR3 DNA reads TGTGCCAGCAGCCCCCGAGGAGGGTCGGCGCAGGAGCAGTACTTC. Amino acid sequence: CASSPRGGSAQEQYF. The rearrangement joins TRBV7-9 to TRBJ2-7; tentatively, D is TRBD2 (6 bases). The V and J ends lost 5 bases and 7 bases respectively, with 21 bases between them. The CDR3 consists of 15 residues. Germline V gene data show CDR1 as SEHNR and CDR2 as FQNEAQ (reference sequence).

The chain couples TRBV5-1 to TRBJ1-3; D remains ambiguous. V shed 2 bases and J shed 0 bases, with 15 bases lying between them. The germline V gene has CDR1 SGHRS and CDR2 YFSETQ. The CDR3 totals 17 residues. This chain's CDR3 is CASSFGIPPLSGNTIYF. CDR3 in DNA: TGCGCCAGCAGCTTCGGGATCCCGCCCCTCTCTGGAAACACCATATATTTT.

The rearrangement links TRBV27 to TRBJ1-4, with unresolved D. Germline values: CDR1 MNHEY, CDR2 SMNVEV (reference sequence). Trimming stripped 5 bases from V and 3 bases from J, with 13 bases between. CDR3 length equals 15 residues. The CDR3 here is CASSPRATPNEKLFF. The CDR3 coding sequence is TGTGCCAGCAGTCCCCGGGCGACACCTAATGAAAAACTGTTTTTT.

This chain joins TRBV6-1 and TRBJ2-5; 10 bases map to TRBD2. The CDR3 totals 16 residues. Germline trimming cut 3 bases from V and 1 base from J; bases unmatched to any gene: 5. The germline gives CDR1 MNHNS, CDR2 SASEGT. As DNA, the CDR3 is TGTGCCAGCAGTGATGCGTTAGCGGGAGGCCAAGAGACCCAGTACTTC. It encodes CASSDALAGGQETQYF.

V gene TRBV28 combines with J gene TRBJ2-1, with 7 bases identical to TRBD2. The junction had 1 base not matched to a gene; V was cut back by 8 bases and J by 0 bases. The CDR3 consists of 13 residues. Germline V CDR1 and CDR2: MDHEN, SYDVKM. CDR3 coding DNA: TGTGCCAGCGGCGGGAGCTCCTACAATGAGCAGTTCTTC. It translates to CASGGSSYNEQFF.

This clone has a handful of counts. The V and J genes are TRBV4-1 and TRBJ1-1; the D is unclear. Germline V CDR1 and CDR2: MGHRA, YSYEKL. The CDR3 runs to 15 residues. V was shortened by 3 bases and J by 3 bases, with 14 bases between the two germline ends. In DNA, the CDR3 is TGCGCCAGCAGCCAGCCTATGGGGAGGGACACTGAAGCTTTCTTT. Its protein is CASSQPMGRDTEAFF.

This clone has only one observation. The rearrangement links TRBV11-2 to TRBJ2-7, with a tentative D call TRBD2 (7 bases). The CDR3 is made up of 14 amino acids. V lost 2 bases, J lost 11 bases, and 19 bases lay in between. Germline V gives CDR1 SGHAT, CDR2 FQNNGV. The CDR3 coding sequence is TGTGCCAGCAGCTTACTGGACAGCCTTCGGGGGGAGTACTTC. Amino acids: CASSLLDSLRGEYF.

The chain joins TRBV10-3 to TRBJ1-2; D ambiguous. V was cut by 4 bases and J by 8 bases, with 26 bases left in between. CDR1 and CDR2 from the germline V gene are ENHRY and SYGVKD. This CDR3 has 17 residues. For the CDR3, the DNA is TGTGCCATCAGTGGAGAGCTCCTCTGGCTCCCGGAATACGGCTACACCTTC. Amino acids: CAISGELLWLPEYGYTF.

The J gene is TRBJ2-2, the V gene TRBV28, with 13 bases identical to TRBD2. V lost 5 bases and J lost 3; bases outside the gene matches: 9. Germline V gene lookup returns CDR1 MDHEN and CDR2 SYDVKM. The length of the CDR3 is 18 residues. CDR3 in amino acids: CASSQTSGRADYTGELFF. DNA of the CDR3: TGTGCCAGCAGTCAAACTAGCGGGAGGGCCGATTACACCGGGGAGCTGTTTTTT. Based on the CDR3 plus reference TRBV28 and TRBJ2-2, the full variable domain is DVKVTQSSRYLVKRTGEKVFLECVQDMDHENMFWYRQDPGLGLRLIYFSYDVKMKEKGDIPEGYSVSREKKERFSLILESASTNQTSMYLCASSQTSGRADYTGELFFGEGSRLTVL.

Comment on this clone: In the same sample, other DNA sequences code for this CDR3. J is TRBJ2-1 and V is TRBV5-1; 7 nucleotides line up with TRBD1. Germline V gene sequence: CDR1 SGHRS, CDR2 YFSETQ. V trimming: 0 bases; J trimming: 4 bases; junction bases outside the gene matches: 4. The length of the CDR3 is 15 residues. CDR3 DNA sequence: TGCGCCAGCAGCTTGGGTGGCAGGGGGTACAATGAGCAGTTCTTC. Encoded protein: CASSLGGRGYNEQFF.

The chain combines TRBV5-4 with TRBJ2-7; no clear D. This CDR3 spans 13 amino acids. Germline V gene data show CDR1 as SGHNT and CDR2 as YYREEE (reference sequence). V gave up 5 bases and J gave up 5 bases, with 14 bases separating them. The CDR3 is CASRDRLENEQYF. The CDR3 region has the DNA TGTGCCAGCAGGGATAGACTCGAGAACGAGCAGTACTTC. The full variable domain, completed using reference TRBV5-4 and TRBJ2-7, is ETGVTQSPTHLIKTRGQQVTLRCSSQSGHNTVSWYQQALGQGPQFIFQYYREEENGRGNFPPRFSGLQFPNYSSELNVNALELDDSALYLCASRDRLENEQYFGPGTRLTVT.

In this sample, this clone turned up once. Other DNA sequences from this sample encode an identical CDR3 as well. The CDR3: CASSFLYEQYF. In DNA, the CDR3 is TGTGCCAGCAGTTTTCTCTACGAGCAGTACTTC. V usage is TRBV27 and J usage is TRBJ2-7; D not resolved. From germline, CDR1 is MNHEY and CDR2 SMNVEV (reference sequence). This CDR3 has 11 residues. The V end lost 3 bases, the J end lost 3 bases, and 3 bases lay between the germline ends.

This rearrangement joins TRBV28 to TRBJ2-1, with TRBD1 matching 8 bases. V gave up 3 bases and J gave up 4 bases; unmatched junction bases: 11. CDR3 length equals 17 residues. CDR1 MDHEN and CDR2 SYDVKM come from the germline V gene. The CDR3 DNA is TGTGCCAGCAGTTTCACAGGGGGGTCCCAGTGGTACAATGAGCAGTTCTTC. Its protein is CASSFTGGSQWYNEQFF.

The rearrangement links TRBV6-1 to TRBJ2-5, with D unclear. Germline V gives CDR1 MNHNS, CDR2 SASEGT. This CDR3 is 11 amino acids long. V dropped 8 bases and J dropped 5 bases, with 9 bases sitting between them. As DNA, the CDR3 is TGTGCCAGCCTTATCGTGGAGACCCAGTACTTC. Residues: CASLIVETQYF.

J is TRBJ1-1 and V is TRBV28, with unresolved D. V was clipped by 5 bases and J by 3 bases, with 13 bases between them. The CDR3 consists of 14 residues. The germline gives CDR1 MDHEN, CDR2 SYDVKM. This chain's CDR3 is CASSPTGRDTEAFF. DNA of the CDR3: TGTGCCAGCAGTCCCACGGGTAGGGACACTGAAGCTTTCTTT.

Notes on this clone: This same CDR3 is encoded by further DNA sequences in the sample. CDR3 residues: CASSIRGTDSNQPQHF. CDR3 coding DNA: TGTGCCAGTAGTATTCGGGGCACTGATAGCAATCAGCCCCAGCATTTT. The V call is TRBV19, the J call TRBJ1-5, with D possibly being TRBD1 (5 bases). Germline V gene data show CDR1 as LNHDA and CDR2 as SQIVND (reference sequence). This CDR3 region has 16 residues. Trimming took 3 bases from V and 0 from J, leaving 12 bases between them.

This clone was counted many times. V and J are TRBV18 and TRBJ1-5; 8 bases fit TRBD1. Germline CDR1 is KGHSH and CDR2 is LQKENI. With 1 base clipped from V and 7 bases from J, the junction kept 6 bases outside the gene matches. There are 15 residues in the CDR3. The CDR3 spells CASSPQTGAGQPQHF. For the CDR3, the DNA is TGTGCCAGCTCACCACAGACAGGGGCGGGACAGCCCCAGCATTTT.

The chain carries TRBV19 and TRBJ2-7; perhaps TRBD1 as D (6 bases). With 1 base removed from V and 4 bases from J, the gap between germline ends came to 14 bases. The germline V gene has CDR1 LNHDA and CDR2 SQIVND (reference sequence). The CDR3 extends over 15 amino acids. The DNA of the CDR3 is TGTGCCAGTAGTATAGCTCCGACAGGAAATTACGAGCAGTACTTC. This sequence encodes CASSIAPTGNYEQYF. The full variable domain, rest sourced from reference TRBV19 and TRBJ2-7, is DGGITQSPKYLFRKEGQNVTLSCEQNLNHDAMYWYRQDPGQGLRLIYYSQIVNDFQKGDIAEGYSVSREKKESFPLTVTSAQKNPTAFYLCASSIAPTGNYEQYFGPGTRLTVT.

The chain has TRBV7-3 and TRBJ1-2, with TRBD1 matching over 7 bases. The CDR3 has 15 residues. V trimming: 0 bases; J trimming: 8 bases; junction bases outside the gene matches: 9. CDR1 and CDR2 (germline): SGHTA, FQGTGA. The CDR3 spells CASSLTGRQGEGYTF. As DNA, the CDR3 is TGTGCCAGCAGCTTAACGGGGCGTCAGGGGGAAGGCTACACCTTC.

This clone was detected only once. J is TRBJ2-7 and V is TRBV28; TRBD1 aligns across 7 bases. The germline V gene encodes CDR1 MDHEN and CDR2 SYDVKM. V lost 2 bases, J lost 3 bases, and 10 bases stayed unmatched. The CDR3 is 16 amino acids. In DNA, the CDR3 is TGTGCCAGCAGTTTAATGGGTGAGCACAGGGGCTACGAGCAGTACTTC. As protein: CASSLMGEHRGYEQYF.

This clone has ten or more counts. The chain is built from TRBV4-2 and TRBJ1-2; TRBD1 matches at 8 bases. J gave up 8 bases and V 2 bases, and 16 bases lay outside the gene matches. This CDR3 region has 17 residues. CDR1 and CDR2 (germline): LGHNA, YNFKEQ. The CDR3 DNA reads as TGTGCCAGCAGCCAACCAATAGGGATGACAGGGGAGGGCGGCTACACCTTC. Translating gives CASSQPIGMTGEGGYTF.

This sequence joins TRBV19 and TRBJ2-2; unclear D gene. Trimming removed 7 bases from V and 2 bases from J, with 11 bases in between. There are 14 residues in the CDR3. The germline gives CDR1 LNHDA, CDR2 SQIVND (reference sequence). As DNA, the CDR3 is TGTGCCAGTAACCGGCAACCCAACACCGGGGAGCTGTTTTTT. Translated: CASNRQPNTGELFF.

The chain recombines TRBV5-4 with TRBJ2-7; 10 nucleotides align to TRBD1. The CDR3 covers 15 residues. V gave up 9 bases and J gave up 7 bases; unmatched junction bases: 16. Germline assignment: CDR1 SGHNT and CDR2 YYREEE (reference sequence). As DNA, the CDR3 is TGTGCCACCAAAAGAGACGGGACAGGGGATGGGGAGCAGTACTTC. Translated, it gives CATKRDGTGDGEQYF. The variable domain in full, with the rest retrieved from reference TRBV5-4 and TRBJ2-7, is ETGVTQSPTHLIKTRGQQVTLRCSSQSGHNTVSWYQQALGQGPQFIFQYYREEENGRGNFPPRFSGLQFPNYSSELNVNALELDDSALYLCATKRDGTGDGEQYFGPGTRLTVT.

V and J are TRBV18 and TRBJ1-1; a possible D gene is TRBD1 (5 bases). Germline CDR1 is KGHSH and CDR2 is LQKENI. The CDR3 runs 14 residues. V was pared by 3 bases and J by 3 bases, with 11 bases between. CDR3 residues: CASSPSRGDTEAFF. The CDR3 DNA reads as TGTGCCAGCTCACCGTCCCGAGGGGACACTGAAGCTTTCTTT. The complete variable domain, with remaining parts taken from reference TRBV18 and TRBJ1-1, reads NAGVMQNPRHLVRRRGQEARLRCSPMKGHSHVYWYRQLPEEGLKFMVYLQKENIIDESGMPKERFSAEFPKEGPSILRIQQVVRGDSAAYFCASSPSRGDTEAFFGQGTRLTVV.

This clone was seen a few times. The rearrangement uses TRBV28 and TRBJ1-4; 7 nucleotides match TRBD1. Looked up from germline, CDR1 is MDHEN and CDR2 is SYDVKM. The junction had 21 bases not matched to a gene; V was cut back by 7 bases and J by 4 bases. This CDR3 has 19 residues. CDR3 sequence reads: CASNSNDRAEWGGNEKLFF. The CDR3 DNA is TGTGCCAGCAATTCAAACGACAGGGCGGAATGGGGTGGTAATGAAAAACTGTTTTTT.

V usage is TRBV6-1 and J usage is TRBJ2-1, with 8 positions matching TRBD2. Germline V gene data show CDR1 as MNHNS and CDR2 as SASEGT. CDR3 length: 14 residues. Trimming at V came to 5 bases and at J to 9 bases, leaving 9 bases not matched to a gene. The CDR3 is CASSSGSFGGEQFF. CDR3 nucleotide sequence: TGTGCCAGCAGTAGCGGGAGTTTCGGTGGTGAGCAGTTCTTC.

V and J are TRBV28 and TRBJ1-2; D not resolved. The V gene lost 2 bases and the J gene lost 5 bases, with 6 bases spanning the gap. This CDR3 spans 12 amino acids. Germline V gene data show CDR1 as MDHEN and CDR2 as SYDVKM. CDR3 residues: CASSLMLYGYTF. CDR3 nucleotide sequence: TGTGCCAGCAGTTTAATGCTTTATGGCTACACCTTC.

This clone was seen a few times. This chain connects TRBV7-3 to TRBJ2-2; D possibly matches TRBD1 or TRBD2 (5 bases each). Germline loops: CDR1 SGHTA, CDR2 FQGTGA. Trimming took 5 bases from V and 0 from J, leaving 10 bases between them. This CDR3 comprises 15 residues. CDR3 in DNA: TGTGCCAGCAGCCCGCTGGGGGCGAACACCGGGGAGCTGTTTTTT. Its translation is CASSPLGANTGELFF.